These 17 T cell receptor beta chains share one sample of origin, sequenced in a study of T cell responses to AZD1222 COVID-19 vaccine. The assay was immunoSEQ multiplex PCR, and TCRdb's table has in-frame clones only and misses some. Counted here are about 150,000 clones, about 86% occurring once; the ten biggest clones make up approximately 5.4%. The sample consisted of peripheral blood, taken 28 days after the second AZD1222 dose. The receptors shown here come from an adult who received the AZD1222 COVID-19 vaccine.

This clone was seen a single time. The V gene is TRBV7-2, the J gene TRBJ1-4, with TRBD1 matching over 8 bases. The CDR3 covers 15 residues. Germline CDR1 SGHTA, CDR2 FQGNSA. The junction had 3 bases not matched to a gene; V was cut back by 2 bases and J by 4 bases. CDR3: CASSLLGQGNEKLFF. The CDR3 region has the DNA TGTGCCAGCAGCTTACTAGGACAGGGTAATGAAAAACTGTTTTTT.

The chain uses TRBV7-9 and TRBJ1-1, with TRBD1 matching 8 bases. Looked up from germline, CDR1 is SEHNR and CDR2 is FQNEAQ (reference sequence). This CDR3 comprises 15 residues. V lost 6 bases to trimming and J lost 3 bases; unmatched junction nucleotides: 9. The CDR3 bases are TGTGCCAGCAGTTTGGGGACAGGCGGGTACACTGAAGCTTTCTTT. This translates into CASSLGTGGYTEAFF.

This chain uses TRBV27 with TRBJ1-2, with D unresolved. This CDR3 comprises 14 residues. V shed 4 bases and J shed 4 bases, with 13 bases lying between them. Germline CDR1 MNHEY, CDR2 SMNVEV (reference sequence). This chain's CDR3 is CASSSGLNAYGYTF. The DNA for the CDR3 is TGTGCCAGCAGTTCGGGCCTAAATGCCTATGGCTACACCTTC.

This clone has just one count. V and J are TRBV14 and TRBJ2-7; maybe TRBD2 (5 bases). This CDR3 is 15 amino acids long. Trimming took 2 bases from V and 1 from J, leaving 12 bases between them. Germline CDR1 is SGHDN and CDR2 is FVKESK. The CDR3 region is CASSQKREVSYEQYF. CDR3 bases: TGTGCCAGCAGCCAAAAACGGGAAGTATCCTACGAGCAGTACTTC.

This clone was observed once. V gene TRBV7-2 combines with J gene TRBJ2-5; TRBD2 might be the D (5 bases). This CDR3 has 15 amino acids. The germline V gene encodes CDR1 SGHTA and CDR2 FQGNSA. Trimming removed 5 bases from V and 4 bases from J, with 17 bases in between. CDR3 protein: CASSPPASRGETQYF. The CDR3 coding sequence is TGTGCCAGCAGCCCGCCCGCCAGTCGGGGAGAGACCCAGTACTTC. Full variable domain (outside the CDR3, taken from reference TRBV7-2 and TRBJ2-5): GAGVSQSPSNKVTEKGKDVELRCDPISGHTALYWYRQSLGQGLEFLIYFQGNSAPDKSGLPSDRFSAERTGGSVSTLTIQRTQQEDSAVYLCASSPPASRGETQYFGPGTRLLVL.

The V gene is TRBV18, the J gene TRBJ2-1, with 9 positions matching TRBD2. V dropped 3 bases and J dropped 2; count of bases not matched to a gene: 11. Germline CDR1 KGHSH, CDR2 LQKENI. This CDR3 comprises 18 residues. DNA of the CDR3: TGTGCCAGCTCACCTACTCCAGCGGGGGGCAGCGCCTACAATGAGCAGTTCTTC. It codes for CASSPTPAGGSAYNEQFF.

The chain combines TRBV5-1 with TRBJ2-7, with D unclear. Germline CDR1 SGHRS, CDR2 YFSETQ. V gave up 3 bases and J gave up 0 bases, with 10 bases separating them. This CDR3 has 14 residues. The CDR3 region has the DNA TGCGCCAGCAGCTCCACTTGGAGCTCCTACGAGCAGTACTTC. Protein: CASSSTWSSYEQYF. The full variable domain, in which reference TRBV5-1 and TRBJ2-7 provide the parts outside the CDR3, is KAGVTQTPRYLIKTRGQQVTLSCSPISGHRSVSWYQQTPGQGLQFLFEYFSETQRNKGNFPGRFSGRQFSNSRSEMNVSTLELGDSALYLCASSSTWSSYEQYFGPGTRLTVT.

Only a few counts were recorded for this clone. The chain recombines TRBV6-5 with TRBJ1-1; D is unresolved. The CDR3 extends over 13 amino acids. Trimming removed 11 bases from V and 0 bases from J, with 13 bases in between. Germline CDR1 is MNHEY and CDR2 is SVGAGI. This CDR3 reads CASARTLNTEAFF. Written as DNA, the CDR3 is TGTGCCTCCGCGAGGACCTTGAACACTGAAGCTTTCTTT.

This chain links TRBV3-1 (or the pseudogene TRBV3-2) with TRBJ2-1; unclear D gene. V shed 4 bases and J shed 7 bases, with 8 bases lying between them. The CDR3 extends over 12 amino acids. CDR1 is LGHDT and CDR2 is YNNKEL in the germline V gene (reference sequence). CDR3 loop: CASSLHRNEQFF. The CDR3 coding sequence is TGTGCCAGCAGCCTCCACCGGAATGAGCAGTTCTTC.

The J gene is TRBJ1-1, the V gene TRBV27; 8 nucleotides agree with TRBD1. The CDR3 runs 13 residues. Unmatched junction bases numbered 3, after V lost 8 bases and J lost 1 base. CDR1 MNHEY and CDR2 SMNVEV come from the germline V gene (reference sequence). The CDR3 region has the DNA TGTGCCAGCTGGGACAGGCCGAACACTGAAGCTTTCTTT. It is translated as CASWDRPNTEAFF.

This chain connects TRBV12-3 or TRBV12-4 to TRBJ2-7; TRBD2 matches at 7 bases. J lost 6 bases, V lost 1 base, and 3 bases had no gene match. The CDR3 length is 13 residues. In DNA, the CDR3 is TGTGCCAGCAGTTTAGTGGGGGGGAGCGAGCAGTACTTC. Translation: CASSLVGGSEQYF.

J is TRBJ1-2 and V is TRBV7-2; no clear D gene. V dropped 0 bases and J dropped 2 bases, with 10 bases sitting between them. This CDR3 has 15 residues. In germline, CDR1 is SGHTA, CDR2 FQGNSA. The CDR3 protein is CASSLALGSNYGYTF. The DNA of the CDR3 is TGTGCCAGCAGCTTAGCGCTAGGGTCCAACTATGGCTACACCTTC.

This clone was detected once. The genes are TRBV5-1 and TRBJ2-7; D may be TRBD2 (7 bases). Trimming pared 5 bases from V and 6 bases from J, leaving 18 bases between. CDR1 SGHRS and CDR2 YFSETQ come from the germline V gene. The length of the CDR3 is 14 residues. The CDR3 DNA is TGCGCCAGCAGTATTCTAGCGGAAGGGGGCGAGCAGTACTTC. This encodes CASSILAEGGEQYF.

CDR3 in amino acids: CASSLYRDTEAFF. CDR3 coding DNA: TGCGCCAGCAGCTTGTACAGGGACACTGAAGCTTTCTTT. The chain uses TRBV5-1 and TRBJ1-1; D might be TRBD1 (6 bases). Trimming shortened V by 1 base and J by 3 bases, and 7 bases separated the two germline ends. The CDR3 length is 13 residues. Germline CDR1 reads SGHRS; CDR2 reads YFSETQ.

Only one count was recorded for this clone. This chain uses TRBV20-1 with TRBJ2-3, with 7 bases matching TRBD2. With V trimmed by 3 bases and J by 5 bases, 2 bases remained unmatched. This CDR3 contains 12 residues. Germline V CDR1 and CDR2: DFQATT, SNEGSKA (reference sequence). CDR3 loop: CSASGGGDTQYF. The CDR3 DNA reads as TGCAGTGCTAGTGGCGGGGGAGATACGCAGTATTTT.

This clone has a single count. The chain joins TRBV6-4 to TRBJ2-1; 10 positions match TRBD2. V lost 3 bases and J lost 10; bases outside the gene matches: 6. CDR3 size: 14 residues. From germline, CDR1 is MRHNA and CDR2 SNTAGT. The DNA for the CDR3 is TGTGCCAGCAGTGAACAGCGGGAGGGAGGAGAGCAGTTCTTC. Translation gives CASSEQREGGEQFF.

This clone is a singleton in its sample. Written as DNA, the CDR3 is TGTGCCAGCAGTTTTGGGCAGGGGACCTATGGCTACACCTTC. This sequence encodes CASSFGQGTYGYTF. The genes are TRBV27 and TRBJ1-2, with D possibly being TRBD1 (6 bases). The V end was cut by 3 bases, the J end by 4 bases, with 12 bases between. Germline V gives CDR1 MNHEY, CDR2 SMNVEV (reference sequence). The CDR3 is 14 residues long.